The 20 T cell receptor beta chains reported below all come from one sample, sequenced in a study of T cell responses to AZD1222 COVID-19 vaccine. TCRdb keeps only in-frame clones here, not all; method: immunoSEQ multiplex PCR. The sample holds about 150,000 clones, around nine tenths seen once. The starting material was peripheral blood, obtained on day 0 of AZD1222 vaccination. The receptors here all came from an adult in good health.

In this sample, this clone turned up once. The rearrangement links TRBV28 to TRBJ1-4, with a possible D match to TRBD1 (6 bases). The CDR3 length is 16 residues. Germline assignment: CDR1 MDHEN and CDR2 SYDVKM. V was pared by 2 bases and J by 8 bases, with 18 bases between. The CDR3 DNA reads as TGTGCCAGCAGTTTAAGTTGGGGGGGCGCCGGGGAAAAACTGTTTTTT. Translated, it gives CASSLSWGGAGEKLFF.

The rearrangement uses TRBV28 and TRBJ1-2; the match to TRBD1 covers 8 bases. With 3 bases clipped from V and 2 bases from J, the junction kept 8 bases outside the gene matches. CDR3 size: 16 residues. Germline-derived CDR1 and CDR2 are MDHEN and SYDVKM. Here the CDR3 reads CASSLMGQDRNYGYTF. In DNA form, the CDR3 reads TGTGCCAGCAGTTTGATGGGACAGGATCGCAACTATGGCTACACCTTC.

This clone has just one count. This chain uses TRBV10-3 with TRBJ2-1; 8 nucleotides align to TRBD2. V was clipped by 9 bases and J by 5 bases; unmatched bases: 9. The CDR3 covers 14 residues. Germline CDR1 reads ENHRY; CDR2 reads SYGVKD. This chain's CDR3 is CAMGSGGPNNEQFF. For the CDR3, the DNA is TGTGCCATGGGAAGCGGGGGCCCTAACAATGAGCAGTTCTTC.

This chain connects TRBV5-4 to TRBJ2-3, with 8 bases matching TRBD1. This CDR3 has 16 residues. CDR1 and CDR2 from the germline V gene are SGHNT and YYREEE (reference sequence). Trimming at V came to 4 bases and at J to 4 bases, leaving 11 bases not matched to a gene. As DNA, the CDR3 is TGTGCCAGCAGCCAGGGGCGGACAGGGTCCCCAGATACGCAGTATTTT. This codes for CASSQGRTGSPDTQYF. Variable domain in full (rest from reference TRBV5-4 and TRBJ2-3): ETGVTQSPTHLIKTRGQQVTLRCSSQSGHNTVSWYQQALGQGPQFIFQYYREEENGRGNFPPRFSGLQFPNYSSELNVNALELDDSALYLCASSQGRTGSPDTQYFGPGTRLTVL.

The gene calls are TRBV3-1 (or the pseudogene TRBV3-2) and TRBJ1-1; D unclear. The length of the CDR3 is 13 residues. V shed 0 bases and J shed 3 bases, with 5 bases lying between them. The germline V gene encodes CDR1 LGHDT and CDR2 YNNKEL (reference sequence). CDR3: CASSQDWYTEAFF. The CDR3 DNA is TGTGCCAGCAGCCAAGATTGGTACACTGAAGCTTTCTTT.

The CDR3 loop reads CASKGTRDTEAFF. CDR3 DNA sequence: TGTGCCAGCAAAGGGACCCGGGACACTGAAGCTTTCTTT. The V call is TRBV2, the J call TRBJ1-1; D is perhaps TRBD1 (5 bases). The CDR3 is 13 residues long. CDR1 and CDR2 from the germline V gene are SNHLY and FYNNEI. V lost 7 bases, J lost 3 bases, and 12 bases lay in between.

This clone was detected only a few times. The chain uses TRBV27 and TRBJ1-1, with D perhaps TRBD1 (5 bases). This CDR3 region has 14 residues. CDR1 is MNHEY and CDR2 is SMNVEV in the germline V gene (reference sequence). The V end was cut by 0 bases, the J end by 6 bases, with 11 bases between. This chain's CDR3 is CASSLSWGSAEAFF. The CDR3 nucleotides are TGTGCCAGCAGTTTATCTTGGGGGTCGGCTGAAGCTTTCTTT.

The rearrangement uses TRBV7-9 and TRBJ1-1; 8 bases agree with TRBD1. The V gene end was trimmed by 3 bases and the J gene end by 1 base; junction bases not matched to a gene: 1. The CDR3 has 14 amino acids. The germline V gene has CDR1 SEHNR and CDR2 FQNEAQ (reference sequence). DNA for the CDR3: TGTGCCAGCAGCTTTACAGGGGGGAACACTGAAGCTTTCTTT. Translating it yields CASSFTGGNTEAFF.

The V gene is TRBV6-2 or TRBV6-3, the J gene TRBJ2-7; D may be TRBD1 (5 bases). V was cut by 6 bases and J by 0 bases, with 6 bases left in between. The CDR3 is 12 residues long. Germline CDR1 reads MNHEY; CDR2 reads SVGEGT. CDR3 in DNA: TGTGCCAGCAGCGACAGCTCCTACGAGCAGTACTTC. It codes for CASSDSSYEQYF.

The V call is TRBV10-3, the J call TRBJ2-5, with D possibly matching TRBD2 (5 bases). This CDR3 has 14 amino acids. Per germline, CDR1 ENHRY and CDR2 SYGVKD. V dropped 2 bases and J dropped 0 bases, with 7 bases sitting between them. The CDR3: CAISETGNQETQYF. CDR3 sequence (DNA): TGTGCCATCAGTGAGACGGGAAACCAAGAGACCCAGTACTTC.

The rearrangement links TRBV7-3 to TRBJ1-1, with D unclear. Germline CDR1 SGHTA, CDR2 FQGTGA. The CDR3 sequence is 13 residues long. Deletions cut 4 bases from V and 5 bases from J, with 11 bases between. The CDR3 protein is CASSSGSLTEAFF. The CDR3 region has the DNA TGTGCCAGCAGCTCAGGATCCCTTACTGAAGCTTTCTTT.

The chain has TRBV3-1 (or the pseudogene TRBV3-2) and TRBJ1-2; D remains ambiguous. Trimming cost V 1 base and J 5 bases, with 5 bases left between them. CDR3 length equals 12 residues. CDR1 is LGHDT and CDR2 is YNNKEL in the germline V gene (reference sequence). DNA for the CDR3: TGTGCCAGCAGCCAAGGGGGATATGGCTACACCTTC. Its protein is CASSQGGYGYTF.

CDR3 residues: CASSQDVAGRSPLHF. DNA for the CDR3: TGTGCCAGCAGCCAAGATGTGGCAGGACGATCACCCCTCCACTTT. The J gene is TRBJ1-6, the V gene TRBV3-1 (or the pseudogene TRBV3-2); D is unclear. This CDR3 has 15 residues. CDR1 is LGHDT and CDR2 is YNNKEL in the germline V gene (reference sequence). V gave up 0 bases and J gave up 10 bases, with 13 bases separating them.

This clone occurred a few times. The rearrangement uses TRBV28 and TRBJ2-2; D is unresolved. Germline CDR1 and CDR2: MDHEN and SYDVKM. The germline V and J ends were trimmed by 8 bases and 6 bases, with 7 bases remaining between them. CDR3 size: 11 residues. Here the CDR3 reads CASEDPGELFF. CDR3 sequence (DNA): TGTGCCAGCGAGGATCCCGGGGAGCTGTTTTTT. Using reference TRBV28 and TRBJ2-2 for the parts outside the CDR3, the full variable domain is DVKVTQSSRYLVKRTGEKVFLECVQDMDHENMFWYRQDPGLGLRLIYFSYDVKMKEKGDIPEGYSVSREKKERFSLILESASTNQTSMYLCASEDPGELFFGEGSRLTVL.

V usage is TRBV5-4 and J usage is TRBJ2-1; 11 bases line up with TRBD2. The CDR3 is made up of 17 amino acids. The V gene end was trimmed by 3 bases and the J gene end by 2 bases; junction bases not matched to a gene: 7. In germline, CDR1 is SGHNT, CDR2 YYREEE (reference sequence). The CDR3, as DNA: TGTGCCAGCAGCTACCCTCCGGGACTAGCGGCCTACAATGAGCAGTTCTTC. It encodes CASSYPPGLAAYNEQFF.

The V call is TRBV3-1 (or the pseudogene TRBV3-2), the J call TRBJ2-1; the match to TRBD2 covers 10 bases. Germline trimming cut 5 bases from V and 7 bases from J; bases unmatched to any gene: 8. This CDR3 region has 15 residues. Germline V gene lookup returns CDR1 LGHDT and CDR2 YNNKEL (reference sequence). The CDR3 loop is CASSFLAGVQNEQFF. The CDR3 nucleotides are TGTGCCAGCAGCTTCCTAGCGGGGGTCCAGAATGAGCAGTTCTTC.

The chain joins TRBV27 to TRBJ1-6; D is perhaps TRBD1 (5 bases). The CDR3 spans 15 residues. Germline V gene data show CDR1 as MNHEY and CDR2 as SMNVEV (reference sequence). V gave up 11 bases and J gave up 7 bases, with 21 bases separating them. CDR3: CAHDVVSKGNSPLHF. The CDR3, as DNA: TGTGCCCACGACGTGGTTTCGAAGGGGAATTCACCCCTCCACTTT.

CDR3 sequence reads: CASSESEGAVTQYF. In DNA form, the CDR3 reads TGTGCCAGCAGTGAATCTGAGGGAGCCGTTACGCAGTATTTT. The rearrangement uses TRBV2 and TRBJ2-3, with TRBD2 as a possible D gene (5 bases). Germline V CDR1 and CDR2: SNHLY, FYNNEI. V shed 2 bases and J shed 8 bases, with 14 bases lying between them. This CDR3 has 14 amino acids.

This clone was counted once. This chain uses TRBV7-8 with TRBJ2-1; a possible D gene is TRBD1 (6 bases). The germline V gene encodes CDR1 SGHVS and CDR2 FQNEAQ. The CDR3 covers 14 residues. With 5 bases removed from V and 5 bases from J, the gap between germline ends came to 13 bases. CDR3: CASSRMTGDNEQFF. CDR3 nucleotides: TGTGCCAGCAGCCGTATGACAGGAGACAATGAGCAGTTCTTC.

The chain recombines TRBV4-3 with TRBJ2-5; 7 nucleotides align to TRBD2. Per germline, CDR1 LGHNA and CDR2 YSLEER. The CDR3 covers 16 residues. The J segment lost 5 bases and the V segment lost 0 bases, leaving 9 bases of the junction unmatched. This CDR3 reads CASSQDLLAARETQYF. CDR3 nucleotide sequence: TGCGCCAGCAGCCAAGATTTGCTAGCGGCCCGCGAGACCCAGTACTTC.